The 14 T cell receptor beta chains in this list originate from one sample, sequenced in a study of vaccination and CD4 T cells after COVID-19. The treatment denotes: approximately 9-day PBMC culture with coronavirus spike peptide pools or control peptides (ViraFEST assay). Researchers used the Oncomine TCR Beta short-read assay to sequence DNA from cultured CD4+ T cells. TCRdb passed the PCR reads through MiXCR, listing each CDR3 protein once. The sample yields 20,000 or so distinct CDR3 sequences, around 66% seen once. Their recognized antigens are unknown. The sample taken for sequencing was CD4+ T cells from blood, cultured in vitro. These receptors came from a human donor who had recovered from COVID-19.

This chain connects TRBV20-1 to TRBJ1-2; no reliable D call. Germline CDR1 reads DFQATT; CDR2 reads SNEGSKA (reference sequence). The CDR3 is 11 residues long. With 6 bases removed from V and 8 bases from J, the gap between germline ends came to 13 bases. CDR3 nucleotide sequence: TGCAGTGCGACCCAGGTCGGGGGCTACACCTTC. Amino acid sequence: CSATQVGGYTF.

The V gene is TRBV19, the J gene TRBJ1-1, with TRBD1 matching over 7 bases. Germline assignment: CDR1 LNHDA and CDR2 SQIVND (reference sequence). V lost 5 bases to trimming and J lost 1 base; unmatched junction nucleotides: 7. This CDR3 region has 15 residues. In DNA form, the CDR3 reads TGTGCCAGTAGTTCACCGGGACAGACGAACACTGAAGCTTTCTTT. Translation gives CASSSPGQTNTEAFF.

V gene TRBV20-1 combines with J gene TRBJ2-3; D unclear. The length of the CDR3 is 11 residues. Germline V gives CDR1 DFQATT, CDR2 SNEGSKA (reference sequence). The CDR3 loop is CSPWGTDTQYF. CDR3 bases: TGCAGCCCTTGGGGCACAGATACGCAGTATTTT.

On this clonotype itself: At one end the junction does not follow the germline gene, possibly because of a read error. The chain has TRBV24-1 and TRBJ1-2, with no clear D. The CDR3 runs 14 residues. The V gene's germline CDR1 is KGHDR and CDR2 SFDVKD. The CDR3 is CATRDSGANYGYTF. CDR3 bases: TGTGCCACCAGAGATTCCGGGGCTAACTATGGCTACACCTTC.

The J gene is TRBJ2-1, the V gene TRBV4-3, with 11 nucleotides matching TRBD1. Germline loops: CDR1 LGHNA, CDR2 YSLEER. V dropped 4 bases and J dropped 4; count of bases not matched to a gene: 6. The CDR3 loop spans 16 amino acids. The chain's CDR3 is CASSRSGTGGYNEQFF. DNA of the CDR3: TGCGCCAGCAGCCGGTCGGGGACAGGGGGGTACAATGAGCAGTTCTTC.

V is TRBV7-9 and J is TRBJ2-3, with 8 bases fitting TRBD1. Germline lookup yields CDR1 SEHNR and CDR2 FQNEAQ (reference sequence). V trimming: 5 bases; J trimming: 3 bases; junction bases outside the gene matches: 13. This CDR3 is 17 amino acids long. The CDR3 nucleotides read TGTGCCAGCAGCCAAACCGGGACAGGATTTAGGACAGATACGCAGTATTTT. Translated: CASSQTGTGFRTDTQYF.

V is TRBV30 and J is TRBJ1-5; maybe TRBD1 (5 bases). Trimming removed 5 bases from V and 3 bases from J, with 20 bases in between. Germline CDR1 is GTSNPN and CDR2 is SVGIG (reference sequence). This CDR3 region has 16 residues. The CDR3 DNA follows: TGTGCCTGGGGGGGACCTCATCTAGTCGACAATCAGCCCCAGCATTTT. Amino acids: CAWGGPHLVDNQPQHF.

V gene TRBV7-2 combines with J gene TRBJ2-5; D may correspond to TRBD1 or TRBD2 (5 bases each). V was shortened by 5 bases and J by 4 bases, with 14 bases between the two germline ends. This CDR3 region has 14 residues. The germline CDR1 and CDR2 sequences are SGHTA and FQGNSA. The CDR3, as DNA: TGTGCCAGCAGCCGTACCGGGACCGCAGAGACCCAGTACTTC. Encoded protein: CASSRTGTAETQYF.

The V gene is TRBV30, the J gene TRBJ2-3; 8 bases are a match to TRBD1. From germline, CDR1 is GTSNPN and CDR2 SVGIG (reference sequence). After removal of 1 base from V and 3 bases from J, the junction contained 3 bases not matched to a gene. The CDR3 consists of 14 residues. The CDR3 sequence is CAWSGQGATDTQYF. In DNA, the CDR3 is TGTGCCTGGAGTGGCCAGGGGGCGACAGATACGCAGTATTTT.

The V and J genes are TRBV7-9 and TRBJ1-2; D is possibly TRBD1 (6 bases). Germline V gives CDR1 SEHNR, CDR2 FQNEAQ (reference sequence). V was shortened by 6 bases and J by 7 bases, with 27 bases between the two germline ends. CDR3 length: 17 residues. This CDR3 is CASSPPGHGNSYLGYTF. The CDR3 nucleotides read TGTGCCAGCAGTCCACCGGGACACGGTAACAGCTACCTTGGCTACACCTTC.

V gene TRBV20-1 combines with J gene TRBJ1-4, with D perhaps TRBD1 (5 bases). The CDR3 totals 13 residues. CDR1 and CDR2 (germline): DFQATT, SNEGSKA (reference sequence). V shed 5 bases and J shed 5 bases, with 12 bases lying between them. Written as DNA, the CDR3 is TGCAGTGCTTTGGGGACCGCGAATGAAAAACTGTTTTTT. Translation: CSALGTANEKLFF.

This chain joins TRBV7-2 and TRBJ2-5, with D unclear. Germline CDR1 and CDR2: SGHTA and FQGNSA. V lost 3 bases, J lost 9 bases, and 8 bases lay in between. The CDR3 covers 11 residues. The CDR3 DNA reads TGTGCCAGCAGCTTCGAGTGGGCCCAGTACTTC. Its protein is CASSFEWAQYF.

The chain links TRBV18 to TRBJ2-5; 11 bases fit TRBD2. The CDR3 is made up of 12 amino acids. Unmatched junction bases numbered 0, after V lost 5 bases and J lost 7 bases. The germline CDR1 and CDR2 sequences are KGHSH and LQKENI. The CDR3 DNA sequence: TGTGCCAGCTCAGGGACTAGCGGGACCCAGTACTTC. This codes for CASSGTSGTQYF.

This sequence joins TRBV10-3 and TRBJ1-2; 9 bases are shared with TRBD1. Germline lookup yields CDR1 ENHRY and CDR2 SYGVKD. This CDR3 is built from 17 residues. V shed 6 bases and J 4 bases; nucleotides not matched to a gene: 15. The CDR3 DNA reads TGTGCCATCAGGAAACTGGGACAGGGTAAGAGCGGCTATGGCTACACCTTC. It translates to CAIRKLGQGKSGYGYTF.